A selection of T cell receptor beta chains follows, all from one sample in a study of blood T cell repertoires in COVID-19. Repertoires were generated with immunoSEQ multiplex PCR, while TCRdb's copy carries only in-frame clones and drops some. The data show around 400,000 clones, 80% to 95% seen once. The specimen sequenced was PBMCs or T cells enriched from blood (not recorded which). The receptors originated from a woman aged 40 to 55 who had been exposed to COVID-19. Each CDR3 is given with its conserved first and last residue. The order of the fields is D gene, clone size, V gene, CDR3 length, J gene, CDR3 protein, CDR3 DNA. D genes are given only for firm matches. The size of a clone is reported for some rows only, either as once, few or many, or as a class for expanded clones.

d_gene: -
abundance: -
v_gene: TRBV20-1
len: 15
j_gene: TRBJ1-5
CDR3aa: CSASPGTGDNQPQHF
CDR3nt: TGCAGTGCTAGTCCTGGGACGGGGGATAATCAGCCCCAGCATTTT

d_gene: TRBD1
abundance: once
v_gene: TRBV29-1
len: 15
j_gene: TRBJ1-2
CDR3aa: CSVWTGVGLNYGYTF
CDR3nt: TGCAGCGTCTGGACAGGTGTAGGACTAAACTATGGCTACACCTTC

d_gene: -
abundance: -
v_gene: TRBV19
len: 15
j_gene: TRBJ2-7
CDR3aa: CASSWGQLHAGEQYF
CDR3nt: TGTGCCAGTAGCTGGGGGCAGCTCCACGCTGGCGAGCAGTACTTC

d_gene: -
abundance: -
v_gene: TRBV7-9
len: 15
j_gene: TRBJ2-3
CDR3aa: CASSLIADSTDTQYF
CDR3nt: TGTGCCAGCAGCTTAATAGCGGATAGCACAGATACGCAGTATTTT

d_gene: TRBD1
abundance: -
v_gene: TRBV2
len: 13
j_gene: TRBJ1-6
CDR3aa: CASSDRGDSPLHF
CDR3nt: TGTGCCAGCAGCGACAGGGGGGATTCACCCCTCCACTTT

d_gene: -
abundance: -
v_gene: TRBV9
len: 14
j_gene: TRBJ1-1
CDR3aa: CASSVGGGITEAFF
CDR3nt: TGTGCCAGCAGCGTAGGTGGGGGGATCACTGAAGCTTTCTTT

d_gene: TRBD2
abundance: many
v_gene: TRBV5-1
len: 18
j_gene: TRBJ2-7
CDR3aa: CASSLELAGAPGSLEQYF
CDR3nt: TGCGCCAGCAGCTTGGAACTAGCGGGAGCCCCAGGTTCACTGGAGCAGTACTTC

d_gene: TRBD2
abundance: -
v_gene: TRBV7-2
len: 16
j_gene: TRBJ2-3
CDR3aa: CASSLVSGGATDTQYF
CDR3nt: TGTGCCAGCAGCTTAGTTAGCGGGGGGGCGACAGATACGCAGTATTTT

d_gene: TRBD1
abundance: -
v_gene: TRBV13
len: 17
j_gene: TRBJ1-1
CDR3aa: CASSFIPGQTMNTEAFF
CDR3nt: TGTGCCAGCAGCTTTATTCCGGGACAGACCATGAACACTGAAGCTTTCTTT

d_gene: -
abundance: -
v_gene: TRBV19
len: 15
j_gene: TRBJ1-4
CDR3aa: CASSIGGQINEKLFF
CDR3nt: TGTGCCAGTAGTATAGGTGGACAGATTAATGAAAAACTGTTTTTT

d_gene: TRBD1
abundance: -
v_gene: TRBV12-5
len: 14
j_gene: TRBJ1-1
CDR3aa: CASAADRGDTEAFF
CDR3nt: TGTGCTAGTGCCGCGGACAGGGGGGACACTGAAGCTTTCTTT

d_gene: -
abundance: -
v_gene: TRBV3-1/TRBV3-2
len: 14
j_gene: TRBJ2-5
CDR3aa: CASSRTSYQETQYF
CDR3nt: TGTGCCAGCAGCCGAACATCGTACCAAGAGACCCAGTACTTC

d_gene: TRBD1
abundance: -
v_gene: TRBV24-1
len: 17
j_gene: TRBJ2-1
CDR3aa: CATSDPSPGQGHNEQFF
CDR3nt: TGTGCCACCAGTGATCCTTCCCCGGGACAGGGGCACAATGAGCAGTTCTTC

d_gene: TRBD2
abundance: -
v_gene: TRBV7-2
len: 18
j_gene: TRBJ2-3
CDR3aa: CASSLRAMASGPTDTQYF
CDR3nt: TGTGCCAGCAGCTTACGGGCAATGGCTAGCGGACCCACAGATACGCAGTATTTT

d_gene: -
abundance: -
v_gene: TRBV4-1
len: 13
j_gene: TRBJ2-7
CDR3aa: CASSQGANYEQYF
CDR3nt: TGCGCCAGCAGCCAGGGAGCTAACTACGAGCAGTACTTC

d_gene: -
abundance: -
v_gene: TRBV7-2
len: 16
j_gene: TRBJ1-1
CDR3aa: CASTIFGGGPNTEAFF
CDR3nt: TGTGCCAGCACTATTTTCGGCGGGGGGCCGAACACTGAAGCTTTCTTT

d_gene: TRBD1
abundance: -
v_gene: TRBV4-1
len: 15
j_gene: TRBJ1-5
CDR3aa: CASSQEGQGDQPQHF
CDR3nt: TGCGCCAGCAGCCAAGAAGGACAGGGGGATCAGCCCCAGCATTTT

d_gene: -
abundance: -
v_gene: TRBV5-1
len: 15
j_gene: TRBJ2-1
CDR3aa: CASSLVGSSYNEQFF
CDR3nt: TGCGCCAGCAGCTTGGTTGGGAGCTCCTACAATGAGCAGTTCTTC

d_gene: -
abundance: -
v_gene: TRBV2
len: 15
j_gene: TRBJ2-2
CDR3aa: CASRRASANTGELFF
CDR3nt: TGTGCCAGCAGGCGGGCGTCCGCGAACACCGGGGAGCTGTTTTTT

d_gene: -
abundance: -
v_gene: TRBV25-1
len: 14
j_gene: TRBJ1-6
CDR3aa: CASSRGHDNSPLHF
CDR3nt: TGTGCCAGCTCCAGGGGCCATGATAATTCACCCCTCCACTTT

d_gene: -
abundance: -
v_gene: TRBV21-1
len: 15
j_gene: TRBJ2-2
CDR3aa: CASSLDSPNTGELFF
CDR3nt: TGTGCCAGCAGCTTGGACTCCCCGAACACCGGGGAGCTGTTTTTT

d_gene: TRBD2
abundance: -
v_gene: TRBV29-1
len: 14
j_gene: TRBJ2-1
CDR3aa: CSVKGLVFNGEQFF
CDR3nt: TGCAGCGTCAAGGGACTAGTTTTTAACGGTGAGCAGTTCTTC

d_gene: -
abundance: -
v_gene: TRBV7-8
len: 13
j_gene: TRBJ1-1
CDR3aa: CASSRTHRAGAFF
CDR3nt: TGTGCCAGCAGCCGCACTCACAGGGCTGGAGCTTTCTTT

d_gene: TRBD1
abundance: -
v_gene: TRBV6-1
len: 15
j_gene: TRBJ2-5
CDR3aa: CASSDQTGYQETQYF
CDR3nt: TGTGCCAGCAGTGATCAGACAGGGTATCAAGAGACCCAGTACTTC

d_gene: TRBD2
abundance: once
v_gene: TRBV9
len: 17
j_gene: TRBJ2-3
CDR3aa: CASSVSQGSGGGNTQYF
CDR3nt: TGTGCCAGCAGCGTAAGTCAGGGTAGCGGGGGCGGAAATACGCAGTATTTT

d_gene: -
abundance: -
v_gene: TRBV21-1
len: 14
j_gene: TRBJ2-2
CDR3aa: CASSKRRVTGELFF
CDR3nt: TGTGCCAGCAGCAAGCGGCGGGTCACCGGGGAGCTGTTTTTT

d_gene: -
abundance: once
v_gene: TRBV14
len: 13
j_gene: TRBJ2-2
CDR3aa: CASSVQGYGELFF
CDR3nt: TGTGCCAGCAGCGTACAGGGATACGGGGAGCTGTTTTTT

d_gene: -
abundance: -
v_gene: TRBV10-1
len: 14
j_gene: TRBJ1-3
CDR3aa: CASSGPPSGNTIYF
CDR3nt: TGCGCCAGCAGTGGGCCCCCCTCTGGAAACACCATATATTTT

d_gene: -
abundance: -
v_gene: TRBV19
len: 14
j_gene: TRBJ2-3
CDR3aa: CASSIRQGTDTQYF
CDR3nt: TGTGCCAGTAGTATAAGACAGGGCACAGATACGCAGTATTTT